This T cell receptor (beta chain) was identified during a study of cytomegalovirus exposure and HLA in healthy donors. Across the whole study: Researchers found that roughly 81% of a few hundred genotyped donors fell within the Caucasian-associated ancestry cluster. Study-level findings and limits: Among CMV-associated TCR beta chains, most appeared HLA-restricted in a later analysis. When presence/absence was analysed, sequencing depth was taken to be roughly uniform across donors.

Germline V gene sequence: CDR1 SGHAT, CDR2 FQNNGV. There are 15 residues in the CDR3. V lost 2 bases to trimming and J lost 3 bases, with 13 bases between them. PCR involved 60 Vbeta and 13 Jbeta primers. Profiling relied on immunoSEQ multiplex PCR, and the TCRdb table lists in-frame clones only, not all of them. The sample has fewer than 150,000 clones. Worth noting for this clone: Its matching antigen is unknown.

The receptor was isolated from a woman aged 60-70 years in good health and CMV-seronegative. The chain has TRBV11-2 and TRBJ1-1; D is unresolved. Sequencing was performed on PBMCs. CDR3 DNA: TGTGCCAGCAGCTTAAGTTGGTTGGTAGACACTGAAGCTTTCTTT. It specifies CASSLSWLVDTEAFF. The full variable domain, with the rest looked up from reference TRBV11-2 and TRBJ1-1, is EAGVAQSPRYKIIEKRQSVAFWCNPISGHATLYWYQQILGQGPKLLIQFQNNGVVDDSQLPKDRFSAERLKGVDSTLKIQPAKLEDSAVYLCASSLSWLVDTEAFFGQGTRLTVV.